This T cell receptor beta chain was retrieved from a study of T cells in localized non-small cell lung cancer. Whole-study findings and limits: T cell clonality was highest in uninvolved adjacent lung, above tumor. The study sequenced only one region of the tumor. As a result, intratumor heterogeneity could not be excluded and remains possible. Longer overall survival was seen with higher T cell density measured in blood. In adjacent lung, a median roughly 60 of the top 100 tumor clones were found.

V lost 1 base to trimming and J lost 6 bases, with 10 bases between them. This CDR3 is 13 amino acids long. The germline V gene has CDR1 SGHDT and CDR2 YYEEEE. Some clones are missing from TCRdb's copy, which holds only in-frame ones; the method was immunoSEQ multiplex PCR. This sample carries about 33,000 clones, 85% to 90% of them seen once, and the ten largest clones take under 4.5%. As concerns this clone: Its antigen remains unidentified.

This specimen consisted of peripheral blood, obtained before any cancer treatment. The origin of this receptor is a man aged 40 to 70 with stage I lung adenocarcinoma. V and J are TRBV5-6 and TRBJ1-2, with D perhaps matching TRBD1 (6 bases). DNA for the CDR3: TGTGCCAGCAGCTTGCCAGGGGCGCATGGCTACACCTTC. It specifies CASSLPGAHGYTF. Looking up the rest from reference TRBV5-6 and TRBJ1-2 gives the full variable domain: DAGVTQSPTHLIKTRGQQVTLRCSPKSGHDTVSWYQQALGQGPQFIFQYYEEEERQRGNFPDRFSGHQFPNYSSELNVNALLLGDSALYLCASSLPGAHGYTFGSGTRLTVV.